This is a list of T cell receptor beta chains from one sample in a study of siplizumab effects on memory and regulatory T cells. TCRdb keeps only in-frame clones here, not all; method: immunoSEQ multiplex PCR. In the table there are roughly 50,000 clones, 95% to 97% of which are singletons. Material: naive CD4+ T cells sorted from blood. The receptors were sampled from a human donor in good health. Each CDR3 is given with its conserved first and last residue. D genes are given only for firm matches.

CASSLAVGVYEQYF,TRBJ2-7,.,TRBV5-5
CASSGDTSYEQYF,TRBJ2-7,.,TRBV5-4
CASSEVRDITDTQYF,TRBJ2-3,.,TRBV6-4
CASRITSVSGNEQFF,TRBJ2-1,TRBD2,TRBV7-2
CASSHNYEQYF,TRBJ2-7,.,TRBV5-1
CASSPQGIDTEAFF,TRBJ1-1,.,TRBV5-4
CASSPRDRRSYEQYF,TRBJ2-7,.,TRBV6-1
CASSRDSNQPQHF,TRBJ1-5,.,TRBV6-5
CASSQDRLAGNEQFF,TRBJ2-1,TRBD2,TRBV4-3
CASSPPGPVGSPLHF,TRBJ1-6,.,TRBV18
CASSIYGVTDTQYF,TRBJ2-3,.,TRBV19
CASSLAGQGFPNEQFF,TRBJ2-1,TRBD1,TRBV5-1
CASSQGGLSLGGELFF,TRBJ2-2,.,TRBV14
CASSLSPGGNQPQHF,TRBJ1-5,TRBD1,TRBV7-9
CASSPWTTPDYGYTF,TRBJ1-2,.,TRBV18
CASSLAGGGYTF,TRBJ1-2,.,TRBV7-9
CASSQDVSWEQYF,TRBJ2-7,.,TRBV4-1
CASGGQGKGYGYTF,TRBJ1-2,TRBD1,TRBV11-3
CASSLPDSTDTQYF,TRBJ2-3,.,TRBV28
CASSTPPSGSTGELFF,TRBJ2-2,TRBD2,TRBV9
CAIRTSGSYEQYF,TRBJ2-7,TRBD2,TRBV28
CASRRLPEQPQHF,TRBJ1-5,.,TRBV19
CASSLVRTPWDNEQFF,TRBJ2-1,.,TRBV11-2
CASSRQGGIFDSNQPQHF,TRBJ1-5,TRBD1,TRBV2